This T cell receptor (beta chain) was found in a study of glioma-infiltrating T cells. Study-level findings and limits: Tissue and blood shared very few CDR3 sequences.

TCR alpha and beta CDR3 regions were amplified from RNA using iRepertoire nested multiplex PCR. MiXCR, run by TCRdb on the multiplex PCR reads, gives a single entry per CDR3 protein. The sample lists about 44,000 distinct CDR3 sequences, 20% to 25% occurring once. This clonotype has ten or more counts. Its antigen is not known. This CDR3 contains 19 residues. V lost 0 bases to trimming and J lost 3 bases; unmatched junction nucleotides: 12. Germline CDR1 reads SNHLY; CDR2 reads FYNNEI. The V and J genes are TRBV2 and TRBJ2-3, with 10 bases identical to TRBD2. This clonotype was sampled from a human donor with low-grade glioma or glioblastoma, undergoing nonglioma brain surgery, or in good health (not recorded which). The sample comprised glioma tissue, nonneoplastic brain tissue, or PBMCs (not recorded which). CDR3 nucleotide sequence: TGTGCCAGCAGTGAAGCGCTGCCCTTTAGGACTAGCGGTACAGATACGCAGTATTTT. Its protein is CASSEALPFRTSGTDTQYF.